This T cell receptor beta chain was recovered during a study of T cell responses to AZD1222 COVID-19 vaccine. The wider study: Pooling covered second doses at about 4 or about 12 weeks.

This clone was detected a few times. What it recognizes is unknown. Produced via immunoSEQ multiplex PCR; TCRdb's table is partial and in-frame only. This sample has more than 110,000 clones, with over 85% found just once. Whole-study findings and limits: Spike-specific TCR breadth and depth rose after two AZD1222 doses. It should be noted that donors were predominantly white British and more often female, and clonal diversity was possibly underestimated. The reported proportion of spike-specific TCRs targeting unmutated variant regions was nearly half.

Sequencing was performed on peripheral blood, taken on day 0 of AZD1222 vaccination. The receptor's source is an adult in good health.

The chain's CDR3 is CASSPGTVSPLHF. The CDR3 region has the DNA TGTGCCAGCAGCCCGGGGACAGTCTCACCCCTCCACTTT. The rearrangement links TRBV11-2 to TRBJ1-6; TRBD1 aligns across 7 bases. Germline CDR1 and CDR2: SGHAT and FQNNGV. CDR3 length: 13 residues. V lost 5 bases and J lost 10; bases outside the gene matches: 5.